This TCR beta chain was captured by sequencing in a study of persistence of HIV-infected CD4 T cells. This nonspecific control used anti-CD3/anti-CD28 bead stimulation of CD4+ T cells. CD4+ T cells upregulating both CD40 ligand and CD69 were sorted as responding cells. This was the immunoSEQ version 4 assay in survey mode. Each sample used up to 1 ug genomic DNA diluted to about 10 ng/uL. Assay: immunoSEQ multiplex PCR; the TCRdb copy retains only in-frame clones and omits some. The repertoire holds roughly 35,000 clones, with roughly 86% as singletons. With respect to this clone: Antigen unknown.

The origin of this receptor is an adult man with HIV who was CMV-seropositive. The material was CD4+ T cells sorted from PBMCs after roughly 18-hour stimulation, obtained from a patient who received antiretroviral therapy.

CDR3 in DNA: TGTGCCTGGAGCCCCTTTAGAGGAGAGACCCAGTACTTC. It yields the protein CAWSPFRGETQYF. The genes are TRBV30 and TRBJ2-5; no firm D call. This CDR3 has 13 residues. From germline, CDR1 is GTSNPN and CDR2 SVGIG (reference sequence). Deletions cut 3 bases from V and 4 bases from J, with 12 bases between.